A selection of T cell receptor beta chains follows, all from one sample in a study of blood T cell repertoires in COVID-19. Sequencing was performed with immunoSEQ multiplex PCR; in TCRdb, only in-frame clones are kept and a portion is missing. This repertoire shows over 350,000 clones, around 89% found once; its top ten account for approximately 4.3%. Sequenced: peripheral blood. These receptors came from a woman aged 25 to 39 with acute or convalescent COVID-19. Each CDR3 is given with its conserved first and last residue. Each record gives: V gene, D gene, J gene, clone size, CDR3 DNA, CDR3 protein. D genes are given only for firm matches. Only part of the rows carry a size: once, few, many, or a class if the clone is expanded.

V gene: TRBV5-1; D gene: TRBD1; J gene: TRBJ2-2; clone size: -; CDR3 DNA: TGCGCCAGCAGCTTGCGCGGCCAGGGGGCCTCCGGGGAGCTGTTTTTT; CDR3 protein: CASSLRGQGASGELFF
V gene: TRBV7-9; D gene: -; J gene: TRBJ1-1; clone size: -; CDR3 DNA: TGTGCCAGCAGCCCTTCAGGCAGTTGGGACACTGAAGCTTTCTTT; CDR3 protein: CASSPSGSWDTEAFF
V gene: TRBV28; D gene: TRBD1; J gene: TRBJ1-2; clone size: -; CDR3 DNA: TGTGCCAGCAGTATGGCGGGCCCCAGGGGGTTTGGCTACACCTTC; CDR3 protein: CASSMAGPRGFGYTF
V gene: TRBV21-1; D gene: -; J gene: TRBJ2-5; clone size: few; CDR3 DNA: TGTGCCAGCAGCAAATGTGGGCTAACCGAGACCCAGTACTTC; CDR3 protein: CASSKCGLTETQYF
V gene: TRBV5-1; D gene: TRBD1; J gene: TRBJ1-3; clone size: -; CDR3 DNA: TGCGCCAGCAGCATATCGGGACAGGATAGAAACACCATATATTTT; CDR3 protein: CASSISGQDRNTIYF
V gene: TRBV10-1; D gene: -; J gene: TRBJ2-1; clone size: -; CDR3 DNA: TGCGCCAGTGAAAAGGGGAATGAGCAGTTCTTC; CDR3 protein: CASEKGNEQFF
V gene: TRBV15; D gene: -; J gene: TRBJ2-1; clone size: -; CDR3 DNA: TGTGCCACCAGCAGTCGCTCGGGGGTCAATGAGCAGTTCTTC; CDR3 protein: CATSSRSGVNEQFF
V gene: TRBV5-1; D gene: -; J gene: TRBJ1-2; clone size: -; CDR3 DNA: TGCGCCAGCAGTCTGGGACAATCGTATGGCTACACCTTC; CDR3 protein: CASSLGQSYGYTF
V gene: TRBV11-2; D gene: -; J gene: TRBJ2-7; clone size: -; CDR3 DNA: TGTGCCAGCAGCTTAGATGGACAGTTATGGTACTACGAGCAGTACTTC; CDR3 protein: CASSLDGQLWYYEQYF
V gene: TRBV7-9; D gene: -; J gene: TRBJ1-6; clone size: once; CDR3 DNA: TGTGCCAGCAGCTTACCGCCAGGGAGGCATTCACCCCTCCACTTT; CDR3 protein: CASSLPPGRHSPLHF
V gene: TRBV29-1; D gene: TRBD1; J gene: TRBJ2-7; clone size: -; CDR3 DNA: TGCAGCGTTGATGAGGGACAGGGGAGGGGATACTTC; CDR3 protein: CSVDEGQGRGYF
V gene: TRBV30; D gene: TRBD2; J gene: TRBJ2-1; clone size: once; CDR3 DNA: TGTGCCTACAAAGCGGGGTACAATGAGCAGTTCTTC; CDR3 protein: CAYKAGYNEQFF
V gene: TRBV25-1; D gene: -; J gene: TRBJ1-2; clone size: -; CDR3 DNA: TGTGCCAGCAGTCAGGGGTTAAACTATGGCTACACCTTC; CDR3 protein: CASSQGLNYGYTF
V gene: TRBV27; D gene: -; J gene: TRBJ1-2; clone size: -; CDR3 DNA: TGTGCCACCTCGGGGGGGCTGATCGGTGGCTACACCTTC; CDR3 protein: CATSGGLIGGYTF
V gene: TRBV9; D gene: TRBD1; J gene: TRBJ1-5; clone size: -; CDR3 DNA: TGTGCCAGCAGCGGCCTACAGGGGACTAGAAATCAGCCCCAGCATTTT; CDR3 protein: CASSGLQGTRNQPQHF
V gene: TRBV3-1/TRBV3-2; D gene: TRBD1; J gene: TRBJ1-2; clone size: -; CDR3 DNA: TGTGCCAGCAGCCTCGGGACAGGGAGGGTAGGTGGCTACACCTTC; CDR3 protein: CASSLGTGRVGGYTF
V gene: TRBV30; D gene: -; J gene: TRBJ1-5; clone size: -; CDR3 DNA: TGTGCCTGGAGTGATACAACAGCTTGGAGCAATCAGCCCCAGCATTTT; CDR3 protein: CAWSDTTAWSNQPQHF
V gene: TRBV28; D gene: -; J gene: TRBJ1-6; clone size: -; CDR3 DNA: TGTGCCAGCAGTTCGCCCAGCCTAATCGAGGGAGGGCCACGATCCCTCCACTTT; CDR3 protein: CASSSPSLIEGGPRSLHF
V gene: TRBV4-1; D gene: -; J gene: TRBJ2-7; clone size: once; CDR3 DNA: TGCGCCAGCAGCCAAGATCAGGCATTACCCTACGAGCAGTACTTC; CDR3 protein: CASSQDQALPYEQYF
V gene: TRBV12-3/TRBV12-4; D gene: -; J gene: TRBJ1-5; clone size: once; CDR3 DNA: TGTGCCAGCAGTGAGAGGAGAGATCAGCCCCAGCATTTT; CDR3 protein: CASSERRDQPQHF
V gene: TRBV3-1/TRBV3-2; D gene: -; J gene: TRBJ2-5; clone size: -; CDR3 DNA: TGTGCCAGCAGCCAAGCCGGGGAGACCCAGTACTTC; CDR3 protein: CASSQAGETQYF
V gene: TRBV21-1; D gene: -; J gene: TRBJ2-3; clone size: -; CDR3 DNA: TGTGCCAGCAGCGGGCTCACAGATACGCAGTATTTT; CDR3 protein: CASSGLTDTQYF
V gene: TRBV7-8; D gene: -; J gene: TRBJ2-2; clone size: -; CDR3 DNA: TGTGCCAGCTCACCAGGGGGAGGAACCGGGGAGCTGTTTTTT; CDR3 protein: CASSPGGGTGELFF